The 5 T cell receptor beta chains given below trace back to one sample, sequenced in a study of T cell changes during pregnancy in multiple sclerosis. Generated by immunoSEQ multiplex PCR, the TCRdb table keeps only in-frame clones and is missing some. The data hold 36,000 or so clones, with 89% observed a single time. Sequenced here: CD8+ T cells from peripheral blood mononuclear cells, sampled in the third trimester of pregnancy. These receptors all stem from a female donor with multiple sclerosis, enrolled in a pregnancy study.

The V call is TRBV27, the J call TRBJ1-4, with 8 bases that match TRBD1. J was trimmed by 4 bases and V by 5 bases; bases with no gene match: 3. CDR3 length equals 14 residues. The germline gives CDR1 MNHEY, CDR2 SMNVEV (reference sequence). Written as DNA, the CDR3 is TGTGCCAGCAGTCCGGGACAGGATAATGAAAAACTGTTTTTT. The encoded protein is CASSPGQDNEKLFF.

The CDR3 is CASSQETAANTIYF. CDR3 coding DNA: TGCGCCAGCAGCCAAGAAACTGCGGCAAACACCATATATTTT. This rearrangement joins TRBV4-1 to TRBJ1-3; the D is unclear. Germline assignment: CDR1 MGHRA and CDR2 YSYEKL. V gave up 0 bases and J gave up 6 bases, with 9 bases separating them. This CDR3 contains 14 residues.

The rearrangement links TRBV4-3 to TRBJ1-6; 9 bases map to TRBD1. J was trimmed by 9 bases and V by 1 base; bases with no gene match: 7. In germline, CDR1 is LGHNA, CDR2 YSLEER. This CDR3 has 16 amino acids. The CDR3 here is CASSQGTGEIISPLHF. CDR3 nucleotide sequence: TGCGCCAGCAGCCAAGGGACAGGGGAGATAATTTCACCCCTCCACTTT.

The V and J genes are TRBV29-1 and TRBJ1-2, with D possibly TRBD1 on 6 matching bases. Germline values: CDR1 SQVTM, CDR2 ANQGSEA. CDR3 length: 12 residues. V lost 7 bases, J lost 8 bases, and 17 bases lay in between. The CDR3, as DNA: TGCAGCGGGAAACAGGGAGATGTCGGCTACACCTTC. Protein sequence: CSGKQGDVGYTF.

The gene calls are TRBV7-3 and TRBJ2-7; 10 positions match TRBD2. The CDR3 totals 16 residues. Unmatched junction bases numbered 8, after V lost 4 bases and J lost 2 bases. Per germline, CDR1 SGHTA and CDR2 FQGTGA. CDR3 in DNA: TGTGCCAGCAGCTCCTGGGAAGGACTAGCGGCCTACGAGCAGTACTTC. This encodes CASSSWEGLAAYEQYF.